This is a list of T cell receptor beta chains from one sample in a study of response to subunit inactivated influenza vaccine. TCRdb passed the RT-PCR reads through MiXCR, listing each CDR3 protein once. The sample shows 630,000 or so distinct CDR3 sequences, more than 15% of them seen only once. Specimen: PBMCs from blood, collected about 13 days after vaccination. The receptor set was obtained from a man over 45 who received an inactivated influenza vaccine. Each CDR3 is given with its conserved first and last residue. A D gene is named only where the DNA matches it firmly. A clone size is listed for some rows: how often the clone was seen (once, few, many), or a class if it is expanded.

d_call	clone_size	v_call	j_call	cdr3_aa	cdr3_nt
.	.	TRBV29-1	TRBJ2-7	CSVGPPGGRGYEQYF	TGCAGCGTTGGACCCCCAGGGGGGCGAGGATACGAGCAGTACTTC
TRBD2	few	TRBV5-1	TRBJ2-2	CASSMVAGMNTGELFF	TGCGCCAGCAGCATGGTAGCGGGAATGAACACCGGGGAGCTGTTTTTT
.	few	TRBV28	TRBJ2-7	CASRGGSLPFEQYF	TGTGCCAGCAGAGGTGGAAGCCTTCCCTTCGAGCAGTACTTC
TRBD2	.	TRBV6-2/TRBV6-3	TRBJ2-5	CASSLRTSGGLYPETQYF	TGTGCCAGCAGTCTGAGGACTAGCGGGGGGCTTTACCCCGAGACCCAGTACTTC
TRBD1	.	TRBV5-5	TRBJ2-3	CASSFQQGYIGTQYF	TGTGCCAGCAGCTTTCAACAGGGGTACATCGGTACGCAGTATTTT
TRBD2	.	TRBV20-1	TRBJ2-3	CSASDFLAETTDTQYF	TGCAGTGCTAGTGATTTTCTAGCGGAGACCACAGATACGCAGTATTTT
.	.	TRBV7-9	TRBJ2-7	CASSSSSGHSSYEQYF	TGTGCCAGCAGCTCCAGCAGCGGACATAGCTCCTACGAGCAGTACTTC
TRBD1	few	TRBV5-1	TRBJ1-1	CASSAGTADTEAFF	TGCGCCAGCAGCGCCGGGACAGCAGACACTGAAGCTTTCTTT
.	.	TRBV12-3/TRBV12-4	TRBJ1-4	CASRSRDTNEKLFF	TGTGCCAGCAGGAGCCGGGACACTAATGAAAAACTGTTTTTT
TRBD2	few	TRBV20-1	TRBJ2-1	CSARDGLAGVGEQFF	TGCAGTGCTAGAGATGGCCTAGCGGGGGTGGGTGAGCAGTTCTTC
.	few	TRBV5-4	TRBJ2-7	CASSAGYLYEQYF	TGTGCCAGCAGCGCCGGGTACCTCTACGAGCAGTACTTC
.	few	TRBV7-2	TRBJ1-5	CASSLAMQPNQPQHF	TGTGCCAGCAGCTTAGCGATGCAGCCTAATCAGCCCCAGCATTTT
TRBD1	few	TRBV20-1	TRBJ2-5	CSARTPDRGGKTQYF	TGCAGTGCTAGAACCCCGGACAGGGGAGGGAAGACCCAGTACTTC
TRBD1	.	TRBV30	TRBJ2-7	CAWSVLGTATYEQYF	TGTGCCTGGAGTGTACTGGGGACAGCCACCTACGAGCAGTACTTC
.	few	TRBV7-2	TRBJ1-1	CASSLARVVNTEAFF	TGTGCCAGCAGCTTAGCCAGGGTTGTGAACACTGAAGCTTTCTTT
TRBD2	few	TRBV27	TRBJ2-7	CASSPLAGRLISYEQYF	TGTGCCAGCAGTCCCTTAGCGGGCCGTTTGATATCCTACGAGCAGTACTTC
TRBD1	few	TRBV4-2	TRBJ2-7	CASSRRTGGNYEQYF	TGTGCCAGCAGCCGGAGGACAGGGGGCAACTACGAGCAGTACTTC
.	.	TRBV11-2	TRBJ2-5	CASSLGGIKETQYF	TGTGCCAGCAGCTTAGGGGGGATTAAAGAGACCCAGTACTTC
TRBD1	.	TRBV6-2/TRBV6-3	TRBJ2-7	CASSLSRDRVVGSYEQYF	TGTGCCAGCAGTCTCAGCCGGGACAGGGTAGTCGGGTCCTACGAGCAGTACTTC
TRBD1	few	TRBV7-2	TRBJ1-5	CASSKTGAGAQPQHF	TGTGCCAGCAGCAAGACAGGGGCCGGAGCGCAGCCCCAGCATTTT
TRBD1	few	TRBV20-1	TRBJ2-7	CSARGSRGNFEQYF	TGCAGTGCTAGGGGGTCCAGGGGGAATTTCGAGCAGTACTTC
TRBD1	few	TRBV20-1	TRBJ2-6	CSARETGGALDGANVLTF	TGCAGTGCTAGAGAAACAGGGGGCGCCCTCGACGGGGCCAACGTCCTGACTTTC
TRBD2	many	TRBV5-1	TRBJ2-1	CASSLTSGVDEQFF	TGCGCCAGCAGCTTGACTAGCGGGGTCGATGAGCAGTTCTTC
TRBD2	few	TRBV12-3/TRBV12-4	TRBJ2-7	CASSLGAGVGEQYF	TGTGCCAGCAGTTTAGGTGCGGGGGTAGGCGAGCAGTACTTC
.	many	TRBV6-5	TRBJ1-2	CASSYSQGRIDGYTF	TGTGCCAGCAGTTACTCTCAGGGGAGAATAGACGGCTACACCTTC
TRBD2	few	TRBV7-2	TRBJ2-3	CASSLALPLAGAADTQYF	TGTGCCAGCAGCTTAGCCCTACCGCTAGCGGGGGCCGCAGATACGCAGTATTTT
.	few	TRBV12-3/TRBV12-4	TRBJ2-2	CASLMDSTGELFF	TGTGCCAGCTTGATGGACAGCACCGGGGAGCTGTTTTTT
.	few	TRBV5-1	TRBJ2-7	CASSQPGVEQYF	TGCGCCAGCAGCCAGCCAGGGGTCGAGCAGTACTTC
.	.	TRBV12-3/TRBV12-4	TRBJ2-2	CASRRGDGELFF	TGTGCCAGCAGAAGGGGGGACGGGGAGCTGTTTTTT
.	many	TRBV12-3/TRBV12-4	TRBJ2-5	CASSTHLQETQYF	TGTGCCAGCAGTACGCATCTTCAAGAGACCCAGTACTTC
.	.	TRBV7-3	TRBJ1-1	CASSLTSYTEAFF	TGTGCCAGCAGCTTAACTTCGTACACTGAAGCTTTCTTT
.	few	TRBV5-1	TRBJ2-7	CASSFSGAGPDEQYF	TGCGCCAGCAGCTTTTCTGGGGCAGGGCCGGACGAGCAGTACTTC
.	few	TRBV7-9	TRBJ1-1	CASSGSGLYTEAFF	TGTGCCAGCAGTGGGTCGGGGCTATACACTGAAGCTTTCTTT
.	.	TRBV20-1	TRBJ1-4	CSAQRPNEKLFF	TGCAGTGCTCAGAGGCCTAATGAAAAACTGTTTTTT
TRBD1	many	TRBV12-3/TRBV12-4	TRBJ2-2	CASSIGTGPGELFF	TGTGCCAGCAGTATCGGGACAGGGCCCGGGGAGCTGTTTTTT
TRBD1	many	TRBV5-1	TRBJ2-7	CASSFGTGGYEQYF	TGTGCCAGCAGTTTTGGGACAGGGGGTTACGAGCAGTACTTC
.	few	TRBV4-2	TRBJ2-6	CASSQVPSSGANVLTF	TGTGCCAGCAGCCAAGTCCCCTCCTCTGGGGCCAACGTCCTGACTTTC
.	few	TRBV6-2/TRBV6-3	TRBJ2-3	CASSRTRLVGTDTQYF	TGTGCCAGCAGCCGAACGCGACTAGTAGGCACAGATACGCAGTATTTT
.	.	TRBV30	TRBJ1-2	CAWSKIPIGGYGYTF	TGTGCCTGGAGTAAGATCCCGATTGGGGGATATGGCTACACCTTC
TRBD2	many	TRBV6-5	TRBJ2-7	CASSYSSSGREQYF	TGTGCCAGCAGTTACTCGTCTAGCGGTAGGGAGCAGTACTTC
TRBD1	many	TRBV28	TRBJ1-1	CASRSTGRLGMNTEAFF	TGTGCCAGCAGATCGACAGGGAGGTTGGGGATGAACACTGAAGCTTTCTTT
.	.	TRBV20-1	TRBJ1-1	CSASMDGEAFF	TGCAGTGCTAGTATGGACGGTGAAGCTTTCTTT
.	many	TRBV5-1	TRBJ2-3	CASSITALGGTDTQYF	TGCGCCAGCAGCATTACAGCCCTAGGTGGCACAGATACGCAGTATTTT
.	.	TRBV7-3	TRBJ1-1	CASSLTEGRHTEAFF	TGTGCCAGCAGCTTAACTGAGGGGCGGCACACTGAAGCTTTCTTT
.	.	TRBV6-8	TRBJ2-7	CASSYSSSFLHEQYF	TGTGCCAGCAGTTACTCGAGCAGCTTTCTACATGAGCAGTACTTC
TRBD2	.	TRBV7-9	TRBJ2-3	CASSVLKAGGKKDTQYF	TGTGCCAGCAGCGTCCTCAAAGCGGGGGGGAAAAAAGATACGCAGTATTTT
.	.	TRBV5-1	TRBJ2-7	CASSSTRGVTYEQYF	TGCGCCAGCAGCTCAACAAGGGGGGTAACCTACGAGCAGTACTTC
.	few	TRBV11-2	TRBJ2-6	CASSLGISLAVTSGANVLTF	TGTGCCAGCAGCTTAGGAATCTCGTTGGCAGTGACCTCCGGGGCCAACGTCCTGACTTTC
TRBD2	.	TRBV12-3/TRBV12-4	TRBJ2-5	CASSLGLGLAETQYF	TGTGCCAGCAGTTTAGGCCTGGGACTAGCGGAGACCCAGTACTTC
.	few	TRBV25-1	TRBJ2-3	CASSEFTLTKGGDTQYF	TGTGCCAGCAGTGAATTCACGCTTACGAAAGGGGGAGATACGCAGTATTTT
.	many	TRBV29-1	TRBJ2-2	CSVDSSGTGELFF	TGCAGCGTTGACAGCTCGGGCACCGGGGAGCTGTTTTTT
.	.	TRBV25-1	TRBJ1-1	CASTKIGENTEAFF	TGTGCCAGCACGAAAATCGGGGAGAACACTGAAGCTTTCTTT
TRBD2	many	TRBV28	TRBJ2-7	CASSLPASGRAGEQYF	TGTGCCAGCAGTTTACCGGCTAGCGGGAGGGCTGGCGAGCAGTACTTC
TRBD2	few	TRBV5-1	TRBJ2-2	CASTPGLVWAGELFF	TGCGCCAGCACCCCGGGACTAGTCTGGGCCGGGGAGCTGTTTTTT
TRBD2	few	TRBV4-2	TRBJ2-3	CASSQDLPSGLVDTQYF	TGTGCCAGCAGCCAAGATCTGCCTAGCGGGCTCGTAGATACGCAGTATTTT
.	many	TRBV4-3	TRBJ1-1	CASSPRTLQRGNTEAFF	TGCGCCAGCAGCCCCCGGACACTACAGAGGGGGAACACTGAAGCTTTCTTT